This entry concerns a single T cell receptor beta chain. Its antigen is unknown. The sample originates from a study of lymphopenia after photon versus proton radiotherapy. Study-wide points: Authors raise, but do not show, better survival with proton therapy. Post-nadir TCR diversity decline inversely tracked overall survival among those who died.

Looked up from germline, CDR1 is MDHEN and CDR2 is SYDVKM. CDR3 length equals 14 residues. The trim removed 8 bases at V and 5 bases at J, leaving 12 bases unmatched. Profiling relied on immunoSEQ multiplex PCR, and the TCRdb table lists in-frame clones only, not all of them. The sample holds some 7,000 clones, approximately 77% seen once. The sequence came from a young man with gastric cancer. This sample comprised peripheral blood, obtained from a patient treated with photon-based radiotherapy. This chain links TRBV28 with TRBJ2-7; TRBD1 matches 7 bases. As DNA, the CDR3 is TGTGCCAGCCTAGGACAGGCCGAAACACACGAGCAGTACTTC. Its protein product is CASLGQAETHEQYF.